Listed below are T cell receptor beta chains from one sample, sequenced in a study of cytomegalovirus exposure and HLA in healthy donors. Repertoires were generated with immunoSEQ multiplex PCR, while TCRdb's copy carries only in-frame clones and drops some. The sample contains about 120,000 clones, approximately 89% of which appear only once. What was sequenced was PBMCs. These receptors all come from a woman between 18 and 30 years old in good health and CMV-seronegative. The CDR3 runs from the conserved cysteine through the conserved F or W. The D gene is left open where the match is weak. Rows give clone size only sometimes, using once, few, many, or a class for an expanded clone.

size: -
V: TRBV6-1
D: -
J: TRBJ2-7
CDR3: CASRGDLSSYEQYF
DNA: TGTGCCAGCAGAGGGGATCTTAGCTCCTACGAGCAGTACTTC

size: -
V: TRBV11-3
D: -
J: TRBJ2-7
CDR3: CASSLDLKEANEQYF
DNA: TGTGCCAGCAGCTTAGATCTAAAGGAGGCCAACGAGCAGTACTTC

size: -
V: TRBV10-1
D: -
J: TRBJ1-6
CDR3: CASSETKTVRDNSPLHF
DNA: TGCGCCAGCAGTGAAACCAAGACAGTCAGGGATAATTCACCCCTCCACTTT

size: -
V: TRBV10-1
D: TRBD2
J: TRBJ2-3
CDR3: CASRDSSGGADTQYF
DNA: TGCGCCAGCAGGGACTCCAGCGGGGGGGCAGATACGCAGTATTTT

size: -
V: TRBV28
D: TRBD1
J: TRBJ1-4
CDR3: CASSNVGTGREKLFF
DNA: TGTGCCAGCAGTAACGTAGGGACAGGGCGTGAAAAACTGTTTTTT

size: -
V: TRBV4-3
D: -
J: TRBJ2-2
CDR3: CASSQEGAGPTGELFF
DNA: TGCGCCAGCAGCCAAGAAGGGGCAGGTCCCACCGGGGAGCTGTTTTTT

size: -
V: TRBV7-8
D: -
J: TRBJ1-1
CDR3: CASSLARAQLNTEAFF
DNA: TGTGCCAGCAGCTTAGCGAGGGCGCAGTTGAACACTGAAGCTTTCTTT

size: -
V: TRBV9
D: TRBD2
J: TRBJ2-5
CDR3: CASSAPAGGQETQYF
DNA: TGTGCCAGCAGCGCCCCAGCGGGAGGGCAAGAGACCCAGTACTTC

size: -
V: TRBV19
D: TRBD1
J: TRBJ1-5
CDR3: CASTQGAGEGTPQHF
DNA: TGTGCCAGTACCCAGGGGGCAGGGGAGGGAACGCCCCAGCATTTT

size: once
V: TRBV5-3
D: TRBD1
J: TRBJ1-1
CDR3: CARSLQARGRTEAFF
DNA: TGTGCCAGAAGCTTGCAGGCCAGGGGGCGTACTGAAGCTTTCTTT

size: -
V: TRBV4-2
D: TRBD2
J: TRBJ2-5
CDR3: CASSQEGTSGGQETQYF
DNA: TGTGCCAGCAGCCAAGAGGGAACTAGCGGGGGCCAAGAGACCCAGTACTTC

size: -
V: TRBV28
D: -
J: TRBJ1-3
CDR3: CASSPPLQSAAHTIYF
DNA: TGTGCCAGCAGTCCTCCCCTCCAAAGCGCCGCGCACACCATATATTTT

size: -
V: TRBV2
D: TRBD1
J: TRBJ1-5
CDR3: CASSDPGTGSRNQPQHF
DNA: TGTGCCAGCAGTGATCCCGGGACAGGGTCAAGGAATCAGCCCCAGCATTTT

size: -
V: TRBV6-1
D: -
J: TRBJ1-2
CDR3: CASSDRVGYGYTF
DNA: TGTGCCAGCAGTGATCGGGTTGGGTATGGCTACACCTTC

size: -
V: TRBV18
D: -
J: TRBJ1-2
CDR3: CASSPQINRNYGYTF
DNA: TGTGCCAGCTCACCACAAATAAACAGAAACTATGGCTACACCTTC

size: once
V: TRBV6-5
D: TRBD1
J: TRBJ2-2
CDR3: CASSYQQGAIGELFF
DNA: TGTGCCAGCAGTTACCAACAGGGGGCAATAGGGGAGCTGTTTTTT

size: -
V: TRBV5-4
D: TRBD2
J: TRBJ2-1
CDR3: CASSSPGLADNEQFF
DNA: TGTGCCAGCAGCTCGCCGGGACTAGCGGACAATGAGCAGTTCTTC

size: -
V: TRBV9
D: -
J: TRBJ2-7
CDR3: CASSVGATSYEQYF
DNA: TGTGCCAGCAGCGTAGGGGCGACCAGCTACGAGCAGTACTTC

size: -
V: TRBV11-2
D: -
J: TRBJ2-5
CDR3: CASSWGENLGTQYF
DNA: TGTGCCAGCAGCTGGGGGGAAAACCTCGGGACCCAGTACTTC

size: -
V: TRBV7-2
D: -
J: TRBJ1-1
CDR3: CASSPNALQGGSAEAFF
DNA: TGTGCCAGCAGCCCAAACGCCCTACAGGGTGGTAGCGCTGAAGCTTTCTTT

size: -
V: TRBV7-2
D: -
J: TRBJ2-7
CDR3: CASSSPTRSYEQYF
DNA: TGTGCCAGCAGCTCCCCGACACGTTCCTACGAGCAGTACTTC

size: -
V: TRBV6-5
D: -
J: TRBJ2-5
CDR3: CASSSDTLGETQYF
DNA: TGTGCCAGCAGTTCGGACACGCTCGGGGAGACCCAGTACTTC

size: -
V: TRBV7-7
D: TRBD1
J: TRBJ2-7
CDR3: CASSPSGQGFGEQYF
DNA: TGTGCTAGCAGTCCATCGGGACAGGGGTTCGGCGAGCAGTACTTC

size: -
V: TRBV28
D: TRBD2
J: TRBJ2-7
CDR3: CASSSAGLAEEQYF
DNA: TGTGCCAGCAGTTCCGCCGGGCTAGCGGAGGAGCAGTACTTC

size: -
V: TRBV9
D: TRBD2
J: TRBJ2-7
CDR3: CASSVDSGSTYEQYF
DNA: TGTGCCAGCAGCGTAGATAGCGGGAGTACTTACGAGCAGTACTTC

size: once
V: TRBV18
D: -
J: TRBJ2-5
CDR3: CASSPPSGIEETQYF
DNA: TGTGCCAGCTCACCACCGTCAGGGATAGAAGAGACCCAGTACTTC

size: -
V: TRBV6-1
D: TRBD1
J: TRBJ1-4
CDR3: CASSLGQGSEKLFF
DNA: TGTGCCAGCAGTCTGGGACAGGGTAGCGAAAAACTGTTTTTT

size: once
V: TRBV15
D: -
J: TRBJ2-5
CDR3: CATSRDNLGRLQETQYF
DNA: TGTGCCACCAGCAGAGATAATCTAGGGAGACTCCAAGAGACCCAGTACTTC

size: -
V: TRBV7-9
D: -
J: TRBJ1-5
CDR3: CASSLASSNQPQHF
DNA: TGTGCCAGCAGCTTAGCCAGTAGCAATCAGCCCCAGCATTTT

size: -
V: TRBV10-1
D: TRBD2
J: TRBJ2-7
CDR3: CASSLIAGGRENEQYF
DNA: TGCGCCAGCAGCCTAATAGCGGGAGGCCGGGAAAACGAGCAGTACTTC

size: -
V: TRBV13
D: -
J: TRBJ2-3
CDR3: CASRGPTDTQYF
DNA: TGTGCCAGCAGGGGGCCCACAGATACGCAGTATTTT

size: -
V: TRBV27
D: TRBD2
J: TRBJ2-3
CDR3: CASSLLPSGLAGEADTQYF
DNA: TGTGCCAGCAGTTTACTACCCTCAGGACTAGCGGGAGAGGCAGATACGCAGTATTTT

size: -
V: TRBV30
D: TRBD1
J: TRBJ2-7
CDR3: CAWRQGSLYEQYF
DNA: TGTGCCTGGAGACAGGGGTCACTTTACGAGCAGTACTTC

size: -
V: TRBV7-9
D: -
J: TRBJ2-1
CDR3: CASTISRAGEQFF
DNA: TGTGCCAGCACCATTAGCAGGGCCGGGGAGCAGTTCTTC

size: -
V: TRBV4-3
D: -
J: TRBJ2-3
CDR3: CASSLGGPSTDTQYF
DNA: TGCGCCAGCAGCCTCGGGGGGCCGAGCACAGATACGCAGTATTTT

size: -
V: TRBV29-1
D: -
J: TRBJ2-3
CDR3: CSVDRGDTQYF
DNA: TGCAGCGTTGACAGGGGAGATACGCAGTATTTT

size: -
V: TRBV11-2
D: TRBD2
J: TRBJ2-5
CDR3: CASRPGGLENQIQETQYF
DNA: TGTGCCAGCAGACCCGGGGGACTAGAGAACCAGATACAAGAGACCCAGTACTTC

size: -
V: TRBV4-3
D: -
J: TRBJ2-3
CDR3: CASSQGPAASTDTQYF
DNA: TGCGCCAGCAGCCAAGGGCCGGCGGCTAGCACAGATACGCAGTATTTT